Sequencing of this T cell receptor (beta chain) was carried out in a study of regulatory T cells in long-lasting Graves disease. The CDR3 covers 16 residues. Germline CDR1 and CDR2: DFQATT and SNEGSKA (reference sequence). V trimming: 6 bases; J trimming: 4 bases; junction bases outside the gene matches: 12. According to the study, TCR beta libraries were built with iRepertoire HTBI primers and CDR3-region Arm-PCR. In the original processing: The samples included around 64 TRBV and about 13 TRBJ segments. MiXCR, applied by TCRdb to the multiplex PCR reads, yields one record per CDR3 protein. TCRdb, not the original authors, processed these V and J calls. Among 350,000 to 500,000 distinct CDR3 sequences listed, under 25% were seen once. This clonotype was picked up many times. This sample's time point: persistent/refractory GD, antithyroid drugs over 5 years with positive TRAb. PBMC-derived RNA was used for the TCR library.

Sequences were derived from peripheral blood mononuclear cells (PBMCs), sampled when the disease was refractory, from a patient treated with antithyroid drugs. This sequence was found in a female donor with Graves disease. V and J are TRBV20-1 and TRBJ2-2; 9 bases map to TRBD2. The DNA for the CDR3 is TGCAGTGCAAGACTCGAGACTAGCGGACTCACCGGGGAGCTGTTTTTT. Translated, it gives CSARLETSGLTGELFF.